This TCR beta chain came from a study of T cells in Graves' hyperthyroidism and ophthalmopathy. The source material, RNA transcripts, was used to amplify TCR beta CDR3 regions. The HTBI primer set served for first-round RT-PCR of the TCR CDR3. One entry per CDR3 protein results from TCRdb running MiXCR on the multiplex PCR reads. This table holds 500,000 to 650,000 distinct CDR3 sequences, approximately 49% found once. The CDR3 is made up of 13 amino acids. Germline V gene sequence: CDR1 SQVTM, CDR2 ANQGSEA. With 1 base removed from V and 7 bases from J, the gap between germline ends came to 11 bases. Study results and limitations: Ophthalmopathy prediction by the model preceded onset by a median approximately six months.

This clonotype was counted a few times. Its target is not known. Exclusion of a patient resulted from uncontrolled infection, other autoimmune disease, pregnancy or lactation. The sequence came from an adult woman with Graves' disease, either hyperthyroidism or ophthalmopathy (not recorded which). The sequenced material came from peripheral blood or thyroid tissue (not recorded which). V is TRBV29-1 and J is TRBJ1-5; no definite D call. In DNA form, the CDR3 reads TGCAGCGTTGAAGGGGGAACTTGGCAGCCCCAGCATTTT. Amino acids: CSVEGGTWQPQHF.